This TCR beta chain originates from a study of blood T cell repertoires in COVID-19. The overall study: Researchers got acute and convalescent COVID-19 samples from the United States, Italy and Spain.

Profiled with immunoSEQ multiplex PCR; TCRdb holds only in-frame clones, not every one. The sample has roughly 150,000 clones; around 77% are singletons. Deletions cut 2 bases from V and 0 bases from J, with 9 bases between. Germline V gene lookup returns CDR1 SGHRS and CDR2 YFSETQ. The length of the CDR3 is 15 residues. This chain joins TRBV5-1 and TRBJ1-3; the D is unclear. What was sequenced was peripheral blood. The clonotype was recovered from a man between 65 and 85 years old with acute or convalescent COVID-19. For the CDR3, the DNA is TGCGCCAGCAGCTTAGGAGGCACCTCTGGAAACACCATATATTTT. Protein: CASSLGGTSGNTIYF. Variable domain in full (rest from reference TRBV5-1 and TRBJ1-3): KAGVTQTPRYLIKTRGQQVTLSCSPISGHRSVSWYQQTPGQGLQFLFEYFSETQRNKGNFPGRFSGRQFSNSRSEMNVSTLELGDSALYLCASSLGGTSGNTIYFGEGSWLTVV.